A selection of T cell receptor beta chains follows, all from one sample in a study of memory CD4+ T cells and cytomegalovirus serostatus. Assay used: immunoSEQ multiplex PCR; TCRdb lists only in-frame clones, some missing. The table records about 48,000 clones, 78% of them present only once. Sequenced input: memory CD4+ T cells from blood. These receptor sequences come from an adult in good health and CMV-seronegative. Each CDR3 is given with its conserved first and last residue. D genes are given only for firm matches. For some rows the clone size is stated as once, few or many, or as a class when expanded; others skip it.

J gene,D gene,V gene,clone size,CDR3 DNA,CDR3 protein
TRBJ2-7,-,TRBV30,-,TGTGCCTGGAGCCTCAAACACGAGCAGTACTTC,CAWSLKHEQYF
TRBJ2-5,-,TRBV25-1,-,TGTGCCAGCAGTGGCTTCGGACAGTCACAAGAGACCCAGTACTTC,CASSGFGQSQETQYF
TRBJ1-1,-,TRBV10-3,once,TGTGCCATCAGTGAGGGGAGGCTCGACCCCACTGAAGCTTTCTTT,CAISEGRLDPTEAFF
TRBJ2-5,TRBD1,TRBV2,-,TGTGCCAGCAGTCCCAGGGGGGAGACCCAGTACTTC,CASSPRGETQYF
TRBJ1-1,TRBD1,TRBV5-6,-,TGTGCCAGCAGCCCGTACAGGGGGCAGGGTGAAGCTTTCTTT,CASSPYRGQGEAFF
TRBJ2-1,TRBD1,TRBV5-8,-,TGTGCCAGCAGCAGAGGGGGCCTCTACAATGAGCAGTTCTTC,CASSRGGLYNEQFF
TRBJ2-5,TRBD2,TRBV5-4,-,TGTGCCAGCAGAAGCGGGGGGTCGGAGACCCAGTACTTC,CASRSGGSETQYF
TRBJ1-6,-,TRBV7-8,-,TGTGCCAGCTCCCACAGGGCCGATAATTCACCCCTCCACTTT,CASSHRADNSPLHF
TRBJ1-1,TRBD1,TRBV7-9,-,TGTGCCAGCAGCTTAGTAGGACAGGGGAACACTGAAGCTTTCTTT,CASSLVGQGNTEAFF
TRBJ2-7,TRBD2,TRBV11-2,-,TGTGCCAGCAGCCCCCGGACTAGCGGCCTTTACGAGCAGTACTTC,CASSPRTSGLYEQYF
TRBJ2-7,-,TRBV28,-,TGTGCCAGCAGTTCGGGTACGAGAGAGCAGTACTTC,CASSSGTREQYF
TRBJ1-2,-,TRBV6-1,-,TGTGCCAGCACCCTCCAGCAGGCCTCTAACTATGGCTACACCTTC,CASTLQQASNYGYTF
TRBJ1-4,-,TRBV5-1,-,TGCGCCAGCAAGGGAGGGGTTAATGAAAAACTGTTTTTT,CASKGGVNEKLFF
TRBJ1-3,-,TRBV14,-,TGTGCCAGCAGCCCCCTGGGGCTCTCTGGAAACACCATATATTTT,CASSPLGLSGNTIYF
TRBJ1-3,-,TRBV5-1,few,TGCGCCAGCAGCTTGGAGGCAGGCTCTGGAAACACCATATATTTT,CASSLEAGSGNTIYF
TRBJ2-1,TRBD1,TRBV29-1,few,TGCAGCGTTGGGGCGGACAGGCCCATGGGCAATGAGCAGTTCTTC,CSVGADRPMGNEQFF
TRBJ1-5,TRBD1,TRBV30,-,TGTGCCTGGACCCAGGGGGCCGGTCAGCCCCAGCATTTT,CAWTQGAGQPQHF
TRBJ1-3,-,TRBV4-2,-,TGTGCCAGCAGCCAAGCCCTCGGTGGTAACACCATATATTTT,CASSQALGGNTIYF
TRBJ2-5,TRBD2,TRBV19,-,TGTGCCAGTAGTAGGGAGGGGAGAGAGACCCAGTACTTC,CASSREGRETQYF
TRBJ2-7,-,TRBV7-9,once,TGTGCCAGCAGCTTCGGCTCCGGATCGGGAGAGCAGTACTTC,CASSFGSGSGEQYF
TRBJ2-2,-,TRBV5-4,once,TGTGCCAGCAGGAAAGGGGTCACCGGGGAGCTGTTTTTT,CASRKGVTGELFF
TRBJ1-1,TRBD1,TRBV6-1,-,TGTGCCAGCAGTGATATAAGGGGGCGAGCTTTCTTT,CASSDIRGRAFF
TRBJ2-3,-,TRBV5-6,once,TGTGCCAGCAGCTCGGACCTGGGGGGAACAGATACGCAGTATTTT,CASSSDLGGTDTQYF
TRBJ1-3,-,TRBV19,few,TGTGCCAGTACCCTCCTCAGCTCTGGAAACACCATATATTTT,CASTLLSSGNTIYF
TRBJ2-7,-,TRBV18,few,TGTGCCAGCTCCCCGACCGGGGTAATGGGCTACGAGCAGTACTTC,CASSPTGVMGYEQYF
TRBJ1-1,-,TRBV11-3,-,TGTGCCAGCCGAGGTGGGGGGCTGTGTGAAGCTTTCTTT,CASRGGGLCEAFF
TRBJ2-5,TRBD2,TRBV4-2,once,TGTGCCAGCAGCCAAGAAGGCGGGGGGGCCCGGGAGACCCAGTACTTC,CASSQEGGGARETQYF
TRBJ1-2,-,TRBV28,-,TGTGCCAGCAGGCCCCCCCAGACAGCAAGCTATGGCTACACCTTC,CASRPPQTASYGYTF
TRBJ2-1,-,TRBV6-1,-,TGTGCCAGCCGCTTAGACAGACAGCAGTTCTTC,CASRLDRQQFF
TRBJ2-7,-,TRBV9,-,TGTGCCAGCAGCGTAGGCGACTCCTACGAGCAGTACTTC,CASSVGDSYEQYF
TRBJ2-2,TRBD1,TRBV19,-,TGTGCCAGTAGTAACAGGGGTTCCGGGGAGCTGTTTTTT,CASSNRGSGELFF
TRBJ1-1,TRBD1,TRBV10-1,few,TGCGCCAGCAAGGGGGACAGCTACACTGAAGCTTTCTTT,CASKGDSYTEAFF
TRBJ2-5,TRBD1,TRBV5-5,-,TGTGCCAGCAGCTTGAGGGGTGGACAGGTCAAATTAGAGACCCAGTACTTC,CASSLRGGQVKLETQYF
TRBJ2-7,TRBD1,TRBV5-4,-,TGTGCCAGCAGCCGCAGGGGACAGGGGTGGTTGGAGCAGTACTTC,CASSRRGQGWLEQYF
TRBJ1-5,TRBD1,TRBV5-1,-,TGCGCCAGCAGCTTGGCGGGGACAGGGGCGGGCCAGCCCCAGCATTTT,CASSLAGTGAGQPQHF
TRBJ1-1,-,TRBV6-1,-,TGTGCCAGCAGCACCGGGACCCAAAACACTGAAGCTTTCTTT,CASSTGTQNTEAFF
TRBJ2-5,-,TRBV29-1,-,TGCAGCGTTGCCCAACCTCCCGAAGAGACCCAGTACTTC,CSVAQPPEETQYF
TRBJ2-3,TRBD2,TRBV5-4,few,TGTGCCAGCAGCTTGGAGATAGGGACTAGCGGGACAGATACGCAGTATTTT,CASSLEIGTSGTDTQYF
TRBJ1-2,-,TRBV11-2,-,TGTGCCAGCAGCCGCTTGGGGGGGCCCTATGGCTACACCTTC,CASSRLGGPYGYTF
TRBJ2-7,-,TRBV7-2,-,TGTGCCAGCGGGTTGAGGGAATCGGGCTACGAGCAGTACTTC,CASGLRESGYEQYF
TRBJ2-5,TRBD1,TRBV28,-,TGTGCCAGCAGTTGGACAGGGCGGGAGACCCAGTACTTC,CASSWTGRETQYF
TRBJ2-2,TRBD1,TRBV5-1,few,TGCGCCAGCAGCGACGGACAGGGGGCGACCGGGGAGCTGTTTTTT,CASSDGQGATGELFF
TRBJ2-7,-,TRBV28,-,TGTGCCAGCAGGAGCCAGGGGAACTACGAGCAGTACTTC,CASRSQGNYEQYF
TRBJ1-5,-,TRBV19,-,TGTGCCAGTACCGATCAGGGCCAAGCTCAGCCCCAGCATTTT,CASTDQGQAQPQHF
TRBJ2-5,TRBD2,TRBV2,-,TGTGCCAGCAGTGAGTCTAGCGGCCAAGAGACCCAGTACTTC,CASSESSGQETQYF
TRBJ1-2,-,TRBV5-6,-,TGTGCCAGCAAGGGGTATAGGGCAGGTGGCTACACCTTC,CASKGYRAGGYTF
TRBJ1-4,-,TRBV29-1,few,TGCAGCGTTTACTCAACTAATGAAAAACTGTTTTTT,CSVYSTNEKLFF
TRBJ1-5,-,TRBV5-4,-,TGTGCCAGCAGTCGGGACGGCAATCAGCCCCAGCATTTT,CASSRDGNQPQHF
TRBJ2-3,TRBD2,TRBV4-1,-,TGCGCCAGCAGACCCGAGGGACTAGCGAGCACAGATACGCAGTATTTT,CASRPEGLASTDTQYF
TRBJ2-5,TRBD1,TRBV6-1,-,TGTGCCAGCGTGCCAGGGACAGCCCAAGAGACCCAGTACTTC,CASVPGTAQETQYF
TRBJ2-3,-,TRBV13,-,TGTGCCAGCAGCCCCTTTCGCACAGATACGCAGTATTTT,CASSPFRTDTQYF
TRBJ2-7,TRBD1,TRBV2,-,TGTGCCAGCAGTCGACAGGGTACCTACGAGCAGTACTTC,CASSRQGTYEQYF
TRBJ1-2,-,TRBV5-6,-,TGTGCCAGCAGCTTGGAGCGGGGTGGCTACACCTTC,CASSLERGGYTF
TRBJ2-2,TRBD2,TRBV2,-,TGTGCCAGCGGGAGGGAGGCAGGGCCGGGGACCGGGGAGCTGTTTTTT,CASGREAGPGTGELFF
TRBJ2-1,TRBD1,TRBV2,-,TGTGCCAGCAGTCCGACAGGGGCCGTTAAGCAGTTCTTC,CASSPTGAVKQFF
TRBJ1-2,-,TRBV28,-,TGTGCCAGCAGTTTATCGGTGGGGGGAGGTTATGGCTACACCTTC,CASSLSVGGGYGYTF
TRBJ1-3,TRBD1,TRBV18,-,TGTGCCAGCTCACCACAGGGACAGGGGACGAGTGGTGGAAACACCATATATTTT,CASSPQGQGTSGGNTIYF